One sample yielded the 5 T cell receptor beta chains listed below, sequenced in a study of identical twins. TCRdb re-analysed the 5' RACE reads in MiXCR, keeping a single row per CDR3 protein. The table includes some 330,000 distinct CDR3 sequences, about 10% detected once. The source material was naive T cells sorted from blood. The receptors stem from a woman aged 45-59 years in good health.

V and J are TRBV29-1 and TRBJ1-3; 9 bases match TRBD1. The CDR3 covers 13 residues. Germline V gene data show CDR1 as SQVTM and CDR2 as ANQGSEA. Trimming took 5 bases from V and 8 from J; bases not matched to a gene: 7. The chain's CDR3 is CSVTGGAGDTIYF. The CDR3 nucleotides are TGCAGCGTTACAGGGGGCGCCGGAGACACCATATATTTT.

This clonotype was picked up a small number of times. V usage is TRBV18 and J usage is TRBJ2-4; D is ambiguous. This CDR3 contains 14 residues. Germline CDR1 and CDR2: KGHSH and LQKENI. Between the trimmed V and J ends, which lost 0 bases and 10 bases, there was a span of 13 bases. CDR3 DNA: TGTGCCAGCTCACCACCGGCCAGCGTACGGATTCAGTACTTC. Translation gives CASSPPASVRIQYF.

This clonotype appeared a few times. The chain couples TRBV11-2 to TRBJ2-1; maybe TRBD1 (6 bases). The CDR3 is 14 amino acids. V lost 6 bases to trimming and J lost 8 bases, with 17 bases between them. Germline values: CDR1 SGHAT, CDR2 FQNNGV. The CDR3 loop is CASSPHSGTYEQFF. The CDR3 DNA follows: TGTGCCAGCAGTCCACACTCCGGGACATATGAGCAGTTCTTC.

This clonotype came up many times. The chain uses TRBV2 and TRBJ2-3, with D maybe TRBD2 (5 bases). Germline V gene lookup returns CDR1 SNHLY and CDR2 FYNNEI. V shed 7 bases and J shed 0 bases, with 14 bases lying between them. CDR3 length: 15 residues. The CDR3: CASKGSRTSTDTQYF. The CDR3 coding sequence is TGTGCCAGCAAGGGTTCCCGGACTAGCACAGATACGCAGTATTTT.

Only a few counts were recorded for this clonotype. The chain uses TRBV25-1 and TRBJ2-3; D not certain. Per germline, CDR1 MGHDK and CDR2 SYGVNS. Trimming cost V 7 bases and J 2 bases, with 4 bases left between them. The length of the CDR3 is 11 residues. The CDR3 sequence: CASKATDTQYF. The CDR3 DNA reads TGTGCCAGCAAAGCCACAGATACGCAGTATTTT.